These 23 T cell receptor beta chains originate from one sample sequenced in a study of blood T cell repertoires in COVID-19. The protocol was immunoSEQ multiplex PCR, while the TCRdb copy is restricted to in-frame clones and leaves out a portion. The sample lists a few hundred thousand clones, about 90% occurring once. Sequenced material: peripheral blood. The source of these receptors is a woman aged 50 to 60 who had recovered from COVID-19.

The chain links TRBV9 to TRBJ2-5, with 10 bases aligning to TRBD2. Trimming took 4 bases from V and 0 from J; bases not matched to a gene: 6. Germline V lookup: CDR1 SGDLS, CDR2 YYNGEE. There are 16 residues in the CDR3. CDR3 nucleotide sequence: TGTGCCAGCAGCCCAGCGGGGGGGTGGTACCAAGAGACCCAGTACTTC. It is translated as CASSPAGGWYQETQYF.

This chain links TRBV7-2 with TRBJ2-7; 7 bases align to TRBD1. This CDR3 is 14 amino acids long. Trimming took 4 bases from V and 6 from J; bases not matched to a gene: 9. CDR1 SGHTA and CDR2 FQGNSA come from the germline V gene. The CDR3 sequence: CASSWGQLKSEQYF. The CDR3 DNA reads as TGTGCCAGCAGCTGGGGACAGTTAAAGTCCGAGCAGTACTTC. Combining the CDR3 with reference TRBV7-2 and TRBJ2-7 gives the whole variable domain GAGVSQSPSNKVTEKGKDVELRCDPISGHTALYWYRQSLGQGLEFLIYFQGNSAPDKSGLPSDRFSAERTGGSVSTLTIQRTQQEDSAVYLCASSWGQLKSEQYFGPGTRLTVT.

V and J are TRBV10-2 and TRBJ1-2, with unresolved D. Germline CDR1 is WSHSY and CDR2 is SAAADI. The CDR3 consists of 12 residues. The V end lost 7 bases, the J end lost 2 bases, and 8 bases lay between the germline ends. The DNA of the CDR3 is TGCGCCAGCAATCCGGGGAACTATGGCTACACCTTC. Protein sequence: CASNPGNYGYTF.

This chain joins TRBV5-3 and TRBJ2-1; 12 bases align to TRBD2. TRBV5-3 is flagged as an ORF with uncertain function. The CDR3 sequence is 18 residues long. Trimming took 0 bases from V and 2 from J; bases not matched to a gene: 6. CDR3 sequence: CARSLGASGRETYNEQFF. In DNA, the CDR3 is TGTGCCAGAAGCTTGGGAGCTAGCGGGAGGGAGACCTACAATGAGCAGTTCTTC.

The rearrangement joins TRBV5-1 to TRBJ1-2; the D gene is possibly TRBD1 (6 bases). Germline V lookup: CDR1 SGHRS, CDR2 YFSETQ. V was pared by 0 bases and J by 3 bases, with 12 bases between. This CDR3 region has 15 residues. As DNA, the CDR3 is TGCGCCAGCAGCTTGGAGGGGGATGGGTACTATGGCTACACCTTC. It codes for CASSLEGDGYYGYTF.

The chain couples TRBV18 to TRBJ1-5; 10 bases agree with TRBD1. The CDR3 covers 14 residues. The V gene's germline CDR1 is KGHSH and CDR2 LQKENI. The V gene end was trimmed by 2 bases and the J gene end by 6 bases; junction bases not matched to a gene: 1. The CDR3 region is CASSPGTGVQPQHF. The CDR3 DNA reads as TGTGCCAGCTCACCAGGGACAGGGGTTCAGCCCCAGCATTTT. The full variable domain, its missing parts supplied by reference TRBV18 and TRBJ1-5, is NAGVMQNPRHLVRRRGQEARLRCSPMKGHSHVYWYRQLPEEGLKFMVYLQKENIIDESGMPKERFSAEFPKEGPSILRIQQVVRGDSAAYFCASSPGTGVQPQHFGDGTRLSIL.

J is TRBJ2-7 and V is TRBV2; TRBD1 matches 7 bases. Germline V gene sequence: CDR1 SNHLY, CDR2 FYNNEI. CDR3 length equals 13 residues. V trimming: 6 bases; J trimming: 0 bases; junction bases outside the gene matches: 2. The DNA for the CDR3 is TGTGCCAGCAGCCGGGACAGCTCCTACGAGCAGTACTTC. Translation gives CASSRDSSYEQYF.

V gene TRBV27 combines with J gene TRBJ1-4; tentatively, D is TRBD1 (5 bases). CDR3 length equals 13 residues. The V end was cut by 5 bases, the J end by 7 bases, with 11 bases between. Germline V lookup: CDR1 MNHEY, CDR2 SMNVEV (reference sequence). The CDR3 protein is CASSPRQLEKLFF. CDR3 bases: TGTGCCAGCAGTCCAAGACAGCTTGAAAAACTGTTTTTT.

CDR3 in DNA: TGTGCCAGCAGGTGGGGGGGTTGGAACAATGAGCAGTTCTTC. Protein sequence: CASRWGGWNNEQFF. The rearrangement uses TRBV28 and TRBJ2-1; the match to TRBD2 covers 7 bases. V shed 6 bases, J shed 5 bases, and the junction held 7 bases outside the gene matches. Germline lookup yields CDR1 MDHEN and CDR2 SYDVKM. The length of the CDR3 is 14 residues.

The rearrangement joins TRBV28 to TRBJ2-5, with 7 bases identical to TRBD1. V dropped 6 bases and J dropped 5; count of bases not matched to a gene: 3. Germline CDR1 reads MDHEN; CDR2 reads SYDVKM. The CDR3 spans 12 residues. Written as DNA, the CDR3 is TGTGCCAGCAGGACAGGGCAGGAGACCCAGTACTTC. It codes for CASRTGQETQYF.

The chain joins TRBV4-3 to TRBJ2-2; 8 positions agree with TRBD1. CDR3 length: 16 residues. V trimming: 0 bases; J trimming: 5 bases; junction bases outside the gene matches: 5. Germline V gene data show CDR1 as LGHNA and CDR2 as YSLEER. The CDR3, as DNA: TGCGCCAGCAGCCAAGATTCAGGGGGCAGAACCGGGGAGCTGTTTTTT. It specifies CASSQDSGGRTGELFF.

CDR3 sequence (DNA): TGCGCCAGCAGCCACGGCCGGGACAGGAACTATGGCTACACCTTC. Encoded protein: CASSHGRDRNYGYTF. The chain is built from TRBV4-3 and TRBJ1-2, with 8 bases matching TRBD1. CDR3 length equals 15 residues. The V segment lost 3 bases and the J segment 2 bases; nucleotides outside the gene matches: 5. The V gene's germline CDR1 is LGHNA and CDR2 YSLEER.

This clone was counted at least ten times. V is TRBV30 and J is TRBJ2-6, with 10 bases aligning to TRBD1. Trimming at V came to 3 bases and at J to 0 bases, leaving 8 bases not matched to a gene. The length of the CDR3 is 18 residues. The germline V gene has CDR1 GTSNPN and CDR2 SVGIG (reference sequence). Here the CDR3 DNA reads TGTGCCTGGAGGACTCCCGGGACAGGGGTCTCTGGGGCCAACGTCCTGACTTTC. Encoded protein: CAWRTPGTGVSGANVLTF.

The chain has TRBV7-8 and TRBJ1-2; D is unresolved. The CDR3 sequence is 12 residues long. V dropped 3 bases and J dropped 3 bases, with 5 bases sitting between them. In germline, CDR1 is SGHVS, CDR2 FQNEAQ. The CDR3 reads CASSFYYYGYTF. The CDR3 nucleotides are TGTGCCAGCAGCTTTTATTACTATGGCTACACCTTC.

The CDR3 loop reads CASSYEIAGGTTDTQYF. CDR3 bases: TGTGCCAGCAGCTACGAAATAGCGGGAGGTACCACAGATACGCAGTATTTT. The genes are TRBV7-3 and TRBJ2-3; 10 positions agree with TRBD2. Germline assignment: CDR1 SGHTA and CDR2 FQGTGA. With V trimmed by 4 bases and J by 2 bases, 9 bases remained unmatched. The CDR3 length is 17 residues.

A few counts support this clone. The chain has TRBV10-1 and TRBJ1-1; D remains unclear. V dropped 0 bases and J dropped 5 bases, with 13 bases sitting between them. The CDR3 totals 15 residues. Germline loops: CDR1 WNHNN, CDR2 SYGVQD (reference sequence). This chain's CDR3 is CASSESRGRLTEAFF. The CDR3, as DNA: TGCGCCAGCAGTGAGTCGCGAGGGAGATTGACTGAAGCTTTCTTT.

This chain joins TRBV30 and TRBJ1-2; 7 nucleotides agree with TRBD1. Germline V gene lookup returns CDR1 GTSNPN and CDR2 SVGIG (reference sequence). V trimming: 8 bases; J trimming: 4 bases; junction bases outside the gene matches: 7. The CDR3 extends over 12 amino acids. The CDR3 loop is CAHRGRGYGYTF. CDR3 nucleotides: TGTGCCCACAGGGGTCGGGGCTATGGCTACACCTTC.

The chain links TRBV19 to TRBJ2-1; 12 nucleotides line up with TRBD2. CDR1 and CDR2 (germline): LNHDA, SQIVND (reference sequence). Trimming removed 8 bases from V and 0 bases from J; junction bases left unmatched: 8. This CDR3 is 17 amino acids long. CDR3 in amino acids: CASGGTSGFTSYNEQFF. The CDR3 nucleotides read TGTGCCAGTGGGGGGACTAGCGGGTTCACCTCCTACAATGAGCAGTTCTTC. The full variable domain, completed using reference TRBV19 and TRBJ2-1, is DGGITQSPKYLFRKEGQNVTLSCEQNLNHDAMYWYRQDPGQGLRLIYYSQIVNDFQKGDIAEGYSVSREKKESFPLTVTSAQKNPTAFYLCASGGTSGFTSYNEQFFGPGTRLTVL.

J is TRBJ1-2 and V is TRBV30, with 7 nucleotides matching TRBD1. Losses at the gene ends were 6 bases for V and 10 bases for J; bases not matched to a gene: 5. The CDR3 contains 10 residues. Germline V gene sequence: CDR1 GTSNPN, CDR2 SVGIG (reference sequence). DNA of the CDR3: TGTGCCTGCAGCAGGGGGTACTACACCTTC. This codes for CACSRGYYTF. The full variable domain, rest sourced from reference TRBV30 and TRBJ1-2, is SQTIHQWPATLVQPVGSPLSLECTVEGTSNPNLYWYRQAAGRGLQLLFYSVGIGQISSEVPQNLSASRPQDRQFILSSKKLLLSDSGFYLCACSRGYYTFGSGTRLTVV.

The table lists this clone with a count of one. This sequence joins TRBV6-2 or TRBV6-3 and TRBJ1-2; 7 nucleotides align to TRBD1. Unmatched junction bases numbered 23, after V lost 6 bases and J lost 4 bases. The V gene's germline CDR1 is MNHEY and CDR2 SVGEGT. There are 19 residues in the CDR3. The CDR3 sequence is CASSTITTGSHLLPYGYTF. CDR3 coding DNA: TGTGCCAGCAGCACCATAACGACAGGGTCCCACCTGCTACCCTATGGCTACACCTTC.

The V and J genes are TRBV28 and TRBJ2-7, with a weak D call TRBD2 (6 bases). CDR1 and CDR2 from the germline V gene are MDHEN and SYDVKM. V dropped 5 bases and J dropped 0 bases, with 20 bases sitting between them. The CDR3 is made up of 17 amino acids. The CDR3 sequence: CASSPGTLRWGSYEQYF. DNA of the CDR3: TGTGCCAGCAGTCCTGGGACTCTCCGCTGGGGCTCCTACGAGCAGTACTTC.

The chain carries TRBV5-4 and TRBJ1-4; the match to TRBD1 covers 8 bases. CDR1 SGHNT and CDR2 YYREEE come from the germline V gene (reference sequence). V dropped 0 bases and J dropped 8; count of bases not matched to a gene: 6. The CDR3 is 15 amino acids. The CDR3 DNA is TGTGCCAGCAGCTTGGCAGGGACAGGAAGCGAAAAACTGTTTTTT. This encodes CASSLAGTGSEKLFF. Using reference TRBV5-4 and TRBJ1-4 for the parts outside the CDR3, the full variable domain is ETGVTQSPTHLIKTRGQQVTLRCSSQSGHNTVSWYQQALGQGPQFIFQYYREEENGRGNFPPRFSGLQFPNYSSELNVNALELDDSALYLCASSLAGTGSEKLFFGSGTQLSVL.

The chain links TRBV5-1 to TRBJ2-5; 9 nucleotides align to TRBD1. CDR3 length: 15 residues. V lost 3 bases, J lost 2 bases, and 5 bases stayed unmatched. CDR1 is SGHRS and CDR2 is YFSETQ in the germline V gene. The CDR3 loop reads CASSWTGVVQETQYF. CDR3 DNA: TGCGCCAGCAGCTGGACAGGGGTGGTGCAAGAGACCCAGTACTTC. The full variable domain, completed using reference TRBV5-1 and TRBJ2-5, is KAGVTQTPRYLIKTRGQQVTLSCSPISGHRSVSWYQQTPGQGLQFLFEYFSETQRNKGNFPGRFSGRQFSNSRSEMNVSTLELGDSALYLCASSWTGVVQETQYFGPGTRLLVL.